This is a list of T cell receptor beta chains from one sample in a study of vaccination and CD4 T cells after COVID-19. TCRdb reprocessed the PCR reads via MiXCR and lists one record per CDR3 protein. The sample lists approximately 19,000 distinct CDR3 sequences, around 42% occurring once. These receptors lack a known antigen. Material: CD4+ T cells from blood, cultured in vitro. These receptors originate from a human donor who had recovered from COVID-19. The CDR3 runs from the conserved cysteine through the conserved F or W. The D gene is left open where the match is weak. Size tells how often a clone was seen (once, few, many) or the class of an expanded clone, and some rows leave it out.

J gene,CDR3 length,D gene,clone size,V gene,CDR3 DNA,CDR3 protein
TRBJ1-2,13,-,-,TRBV6-1,TGTGCCAGCAGTAACACCGGGGGCTATGGCTGCACCTTC,CASSNTGGYGCTF
TRBJ1-1,14,-,-,TRBV7-2,TGTGCCAGCAGCTTAGGCCACCCTAACACTGAAGCTTTCTTT,CASSLGHPNTEAFF
TRBJ2-1,14,-,-,TRBV6-5,TGTGCCAGCAGTTACTCCCGCTTTTTGAGCCAGCAGTTCTTC,CASSYSRFLSQQFF
TRBJ2-5,13,TRBD2,-,TRBV28,TGTGCCAGCCGGACTAGCGGGAGTGAGACCCAGTACTTC,CASRTSGSETQYF
TRBJ2-5,15,-,-,TRBV19,TGTGCCAGTAGTATAGTCCCCGGGACACAAGAGACCCAGTACTTC,CASSIVPGTQETQYF
TRBJ1-5,15,-,-,TRBV12-3/TRBV12-4,TGTGCCAGCAGTGGGGTGAGGGGAGGCAATCAGCCCCAGCATTTT,CASSGVRGGNQPQHF
TRBJ2-7,16,-,-,TRBV27,TGTGCCAGCAGTTTGAATGTCGTCAGGGTCTTCTACGAGCAGTACTTC,CASSLNVVRVFYEQYF
TRBJ2-6,14,-,-,TRBV20-1,TGCAGTGCTAGACAGGGATCTGGGGCCAACGTCCTGACTTTC,CSARQGSGANVLTF
TRBJ2-5,12,-,few,TRBV6-5,TGTGCCAGCAGTTCGGACAGTCAGACCCAGTACTTC,CASSSDSQTQYF
TRBJ1-1,16,TRBD1,few,TRBV23-1,TGCGCCAGCAGTCAATCGAGGGCCAGGGGGGACACTGAAGCTTTCTTT,CASSQSRARGDTEAFF
TRBJ1-1,15,-,-,TRBV7-9,TGTGCCAGCAGCTTAGCTCGGGGGCTGTCGACTGAAGCTTTCTTT,CASSLARGLSTEAFF
TRBJ1-4,15,-,few,TRBV5-6,TGTGCCAGCAGCTTGACGCGGCGGACTAATGAAAAACTGTTTTTT,CASSLTRRTNEKLFF